These 31 T cell receptor beta chains were sequenced from one sample in a study of regulatory T cells in long-lasting Graves disease. Sequencing libraries for TCR beta were prepared with iRepertoire HTBI primers and Arm-PCR of CDR3 regions. TCRdb reprocessed the multiplex PCR reads via MiXCR and lists one record per CDR3 protein. The sample includes 700,000 or so distinct CDR3 sequences, 25% to 35% of them seen just once. Time point meaning: persistent/refractory GD, antithyroid drugs over 5 years with positive TRAb. Construction of the TCR library relied on RNA isolated from PBMCs. Source: peripheral blood mononuclear cells (PBMCs), taken when the disease was refractory, from a patient treated with antithyroid drugs. These receptors were collected from a female donor with Graves disease.

The gene calls are TRBV10-3 and TRBJ1-4, with 11 nucleotides matching TRBD1. CDR3 length: 13 amino acids. Germline loops: CDR1 ENHRY, CDR2 SYGVKD. J lost 6 bases, V lost 7 bases, and 1 base had no gene match. The CDR3 DNA is TGTGCCATCAAGGGACAGGGGGATGAAAAACTGTTTTTT. Translated: CAIKGQGDEKLFF.

In its sample, this clonotype was seen a few times. This chain links TRBV28 with TRBJ1-5; a possible D gene is TRBD1 (6 bases). Trimming took off 6 bases at V and 2 bases at J, with 17 bases between the two ends. Germline CDR1 MDHEN, CDR2 SYDVKM. The CDR3 spans 16 residues. The DNA of the CDR3 is TGTGCCAGCAGCCTTACAGGGCCCCGGCGCAATCAGCCCCAGCATTTT. It encodes CASSLTGPRRNQPQHF.

V is TRBV6-1 and J is TRBJ1-1, with 7 nucleotides matching TRBD1. V lost 6 bases to trimming and J lost 1 base; unmatched junction nucleotides: 5. The CDR3 consists of 14 residues. From germline, CDR1 is MNHNS and CDR2 SASEGT. The CDR3, as DNA: TGTGCCAGCAGCAGAAGGACAGGGAACACTGAAGCTTTCTTT. As protein: CASSRRTGNTEAFF.

In this sample, this clonotype turned up many times. Written as DNA, the CDR3 is TGTGCCACCCGGGGAGCAGCGGGGGTCTACGAGCAGTACTTC. As protein: CATRGAAGVYEQYF. The chain links TRBV12-3 or TRBV12-4 to TRBJ2-7, with TRBD2 matching 8 bases. This CDR3 comprises 14 residues. Trimming removed 10 bases from V and 3 bases from J; junction bases left unmatched: 11.

V gene TRBV12-3 or TRBV12-4 combines with J gene TRBJ2-7, with D hard to call. This CDR3 is built from 15 residues. Between the trimmed V and J ends, which lost 6 bases and 7 bases, there was a span of 22 bases. CDR3 sequence reads: CASSTTGSPGEEQYF. CDR3 coding DNA: TGTGCCAGCAGCACCACCGGGTCTCCAGGTGAGGAGCAGTACTTC.

In this sample, this clonotype turned up a few times. One end of the junction varies from germline; a read error may be responsible. The chain couples TRBV7-2 to TRBJ1-2; weak D call: TRBD1 (6 bases). Germline assignment: CDR1 SGHTA and CDR2 FQGNSA. The CDR3 consists of 9 residues. In DNA form, the CDR3 reads TGTGCCAGCAGCTTAGTCGACAGGTTC. Protein product: CASSLVDRF.

Regarding this clonotype: The junction and the germline gene differ at one end; a read error may be behind it. The rearrangement joins TRBV6-2 or TRBV6-3 to TRBJ1-1; weak D call: TRBD1 (6 bases). Germline CDR1 reads MNHEY; CDR2 reads SVGEGT. This CDR3 has 14 residues. CDR3 loop: CTSHTGHLNTEAFF. The DNA for the CDR3 is TGTACCAGCCACACGGGACACTTGAACACTGAGGCTTTCTTT.

The chain joins TRBV27 to TRBJ2-7; 10 bases match TRBD2. Germline V gene lookup returns CDR1 MNHEY and CDR2 SMNVEV (reference sequence). This CDR3 is built from 12 residues. The junction had 5 bases not matched to a gene; V was cut back by 5 bases and J by 10 bases. The chain's CDR3 is CASSVASGSQYF. CDR3 coding DNA: TGTGCCAGCAGTGTCGCTAGCGGGAGTCAGTACTTC.

This clonotype has a count of ten or more. The chain links TRBV12-3 or TRBV12-4 to TRBJ1-6; the match to TRBD1 covers 7 bases. The CDR3 has 15 residues. With V trimmed by 6 bases and J by 7 bases, 9 bases remained unmatched. The CDR3 spells CASRPTGTENSPLHF. As DNA, the CDR3 is TGTGCCAGCAGGCCGACCGGGACAGAAAATTCACCCCTCCACTTT.

This clonotype was seen at least ten times. CDR3 region: CASSERANTEAFF. The CDR3 coding sequence is TGTGCCAGCAGTGAACGGGCTAACACTGAAGCTTTCTTT. This chain uses TRBV2 with TRBJ1-1, with unresolved D. The CDR3 has 13 residues. CDR1 is SNHLY and CDR2 is FYNNEI in the germline V gene. Between the trimmed V and J ends, which lost 2 bases and 2 bases, there was a span of 6 bases.

In its sample, this clonotype was seen many times. The chain joins TRBV6-2 or TRBV6-3 to TRBJ1-2, with TRBD1 as a possible D gene (6 bases). CDR1 and CDR2 (germline): MNHEY, SVGEGT. There are 13 residues in the CDR3. With 2 bases removed from V and 9 bases from J, the gap between germline ends came to 13 bases. The CDR3 nucleotides are TGTGCCAGCAGTTACGAGGGGGGTCTGAGCTACACCTTC. It encodes CASSYEGGLSYTF.

There are a few counts of this clonotype. The chain links TRBV20-1 to TRBJ2-5; TRBD1 aligns across 8 bases. This CDR3 is built from 13 residues. Looked up from germline, CDR1 is DFQATT and CDR2 is SNEGSKA (reference sequence). V lost 5 bases to trimming and J lost 5 bases; unmatched junction nucleotides: 7. Written as DNA, the CDR3 is TGCAGTGCTTACCAGGGGGCTCGGGAGACCCAGTACTTC. This sequence encodes CSAYQGARETQYF.

This clonotype showed up just a few times. The rearrangement links TRBV5-1 to TRBJ1-5; D perhaps matches TRBD1 (6 bases). The CDR3 has 15 amino acids. Trimming took 0 bases from V and 7 from J, leaving 14 bases between them. The germline CDR1 and CDR2 sequences are SGHRS and YFSETQ. In DNA form, the CDR3 reads TGCGCCAGCAGCTTGGGGCAGGGGCCGGCCCAGCCCCAGCATTTT. The encoded protein is CASSLGQGPAQPQHF.

This chain uses TRBV2 with TRBJ1-5, with D possibly TRBD1 on 5 matching bases. In germline, CDR1 is SNHLY, CDR2 FYNNEI. V was cut by 8 bases and J by 0 bases, with 17 bases left in between. This CDR3 has 16 residues. The CDR3 DNA follows: TGTGCCAGCCAACCAGGGCAGGGAGGTAGCAATCAGCCCCAGCATTTT. Residues: CASQPGQGGSNQPQHF.

Of note for this clonotype: The junction departs from germline at one end; a sequencing error may be responsible. The chain joins TRBV28 to TRBJ1-2; tentative D call: TRBD1 (6 bases). The germline CDR1 and CDR2 sequences are MDHEN and SYDVKM. This CDR3 has 14 residues. CDR3 DNA: TGTGCCAGCAGACATAGATTTAGGGGGAATGGCTGCACCTTC. Translating gives CASRHRFRGNGCTF.

This chain links TRBV20-1 with TRBJ1-5; 10 positions agree with TRBD1. Trimming at V came to 2 bases and at J to 6 bases, leaving 7 bases not matched to a gene. Germline CDR1 DFQATT, CDR2 SNEGSKA (reference sequence). CDR3 length: 15 residues. The CDR3 region is CSARSTGTGVQPQHF. The CDR3 nucleotides are TGCAGTGCTAGAAGTACCGGGACAGGGGTTCAGCCCCAGCATTTT.

This clonotype was found many times. This rearrangement joins TRBV6-2 or TRBV6-3 to TRBJ1-1; 7 nucleotides align to TRBD1. This CDR3 comprises 13 residues. The ends lost 7 bases at V and 1 base at J; junction bases unmatched: 3. Germline V CDR1 and CDR2: MNHEY, SVGEGT. CDR3 sequence: CASNRQGNTEAFF. CDR3 sequence (DNA): TGTGCCAGCAATCGACAGGGGAACACTGAAGCTTTCTTT.

V gene TRBV20-1 combines with J gene TRBJ1-1; D uncertain. Germline V gene sequence: CDR1 DFQATT, CDR2 SNEGSKA (reference sequence). Trimming took off 6 bases at V and 5 bases at J, with 10 bases between the two ends. The CDR3 consists of 11 residues. The CDR3 region has the DNA TGCAGTGCAACGCACGGGACTGAAGCTTTCTTT. Translated, it gives CSATHGTEAFF.

This clonotype was found many times. The chain couples TRBV3-1 to TRBJ2-7; unclear D gene. CDR3 length: 16 residues. In germline, CDR1 is LGHDT, CDR2 YNNKEL (reference sequence). V dropped 0 bases and J dropped 6 bases, with 18 bases sitting between them. The CDR3 bases are TGTGCCAGCAGCCAAGATTCCGGCTCCCGGAAACGCGAGCAGTACTTC. It encodes CASSQDSGSRKREQYF.

This clonotype was found many times. The chain links TRBV27 to TRBJ2-7, with 9 positions matching TRBD2. The CDR3 runs to 14 residues. In germline, CDR1 is MNHEY, CDR2 SMNVEV (reference sequence). Trimming cost V 5 bases and J 2 bases; bases outside gene matches: 4. The CDR3 protein is CASSLAGLAYEQYF. The CDR3 nucleotides read TGTGCCAGCAGTCTAGCGGGGCTAGCCTACGAGCAGTACTTC.

This clonotype has only a few counts. The rearrangement links TRBV27 to TRBJ2-7; 12 nucleotides align to TRBD2. Per germline, CDR1 MNHEY and CDR2 SMNVEV (reference sequence). The CDR3 loop spans 16 amino acids. Trimming at V came to 8 bases and at J to 4 bases, leaving 12 bases not matched to a gene. The CDR3 DNA follows: TGTGCCAGCTCCCGGACTAGCGGGATCAAGAGGTACGAGCAGTACTTC. The encoded protein is CASSRTSGIKRYEQYF.

V usage is TRBV5-1 and J usage is TRBJ1-2; TRBD1 matches 7 bases. The CDR3 contains 14 residues. J lost 7 bases, V lost 1 base, and 7 bases had no gene match. Germline V lookup: CDR1 SGHRS, CDR2 YFSETQ. The CDR3 sequence is CASSLLAGGSGYTF. CDR3 DNA: TGCGCCAGCAGCTTGCTGGCAGGGGGAAGTGGCTACACCTTC.

Many counts were recorded for this clonotype. This chain uses TRBV7-2 with TRBJ2-7, with TRBD2 matching 13 bases. The CDR3 sequence is 14 residues long. The germline V gene has CDR1 SGHTA and CDR2 FQGNSA. V lost 5 bases to trimming and J lost 4 bases; unmatched junction nucleotides: 2. CDR3 residues: CASSPGLAGYEQYF. The CDR3 DNA sequence: TGTGCCAGCAGCCCGGGACTAGCGGGATACGAGCAGTACTTC.

This clonotype appeared a few times. V is TRBV7-2 and J is TRBJ2-7, with D uncertain. CDR1 and CDR2 from the germline V gene are SGHTA and FQGNSA. V lost 1 base to trimming and J lost 6 bases, with 7 bases between them. The CDR3 is 12 residues long. The CDR3 is CASSLGLIEQYF. Here the CDR3 DNA reads TGTGCCAGCAGCTTAGGACTCATCGAGCAGTACTTC.

Worth noting for this clonotype: Possible read error: a much larger clone is one base away. The V and J genes are TRBV11-1 and TRBJ1-6, with D perhaps TRBD1 (6 bases). V lost 5 bases to trimming and J lost 3 bases, with 11 bases between them. CDR3 length equals 15 residues. Germline V gene sequence: CDR1 SGHAT, CDR2 FQDESV (reference sequence). CDR3 sequence: CASSLDSDYNSPLHF. The CDR3 region has the DNA TGTGCCAGCAGCCTGGACAGTGACTATAATTCACCCCTCCACTTT.

This clonotype was counted many times. The rearrangement joins TRBV12-3 or TRBV12-4 to TRBJ2-2, with 7 nucleotides matching TRBD1. This CDR3 comprises 15 residues. V trimming: 5 bases; J trimming: 7 bases; junction bases outside the gene matches: 10. CDR3 loop: CASSDRVKSNGELFF. In DNA form, the CDR3 reads TGTGCCAGCAGTGACAGGGTGAAGTCGAACGGGGAGCTGTTTTTT.

The V and J genes are TRBV12-5 and TRBJ1-5; 7 bases fit TRBD1. J gave up 5 bases and V 2 bases, and 12 bases lay outside the gene matches. CDR3 length: 17 amino acids. Germline V CDR1 and CDR2: LGHNT, FRNRAP. CDR3 protein: CASGLLTGAPRDQPQHF. The DNA of the CDR3 is TGTGCTAGTGGTTTGCTCACAGGGGCGCCTCGGGATCAGCCCCAGCATTTT.

This CDR3 reads CSARNRDYTDTQYF. The CDR3 DNA sequence: TGCAGTGCTAGGAATCGGGATTACACAGATACGCAGTATTTT. The chain has TRBV20-1 and TRBJ2-3, with D tentatively TRBD2 (5 bases). The CDR3 length is 14 residues. Germline assignment: CDR1 DFQATT and CDR2 SNEGSKA (reference sequence). The germline V and J ends were trimmed by 3 bases and 2 bases, with 12 bases remaining between them.

This clonotype was detected ten times or more. The V and J genes are TRBV6-1 and TRBJ2-7; D gene uncertain. The germline V gene encodes CDR1 MNHNS and CDR2 SASEGT. V was trimmed by 2 bases and J by 1 base, leaving 9 bases between them. This CDR3 is 14 amino acids long. The CDR3 DNA reads as TGTGCCAGCAGTGAAACATCGACTTCCTACGAGCAGTACTTC. This sequence encodes CASSETSTSYEQYF.

The V gene is TRBV7-9, the J gene TRBJ2-1; tentatively, D is TRBD1 or TRBD2 (6 bases each). The CDR3 length is 14 residues. The germline V and J ends were trimmed by 2 bases and 5 bases, with 10 bases remaining between them. CDR1 SEHNR and CDR2 FQNEAQ come from the germline V gene (reference sequence). The CDR3 is CASSLKGGDNEQFF. The CDR3 nucleotides read TGTGCCAGCAGCTTAAAGGGGGGAGACAATGAGCAGTTCTTC.

The chain couples TRBV5-6 to TRBJ1-1; 7 nucleotides line up with TRBD1. Per germline, CDR1 SGHDT and CDR2 YYEEEE. With V trimmed by 4 bases and J by 7 bases, 7 bases remained unmatched. The CDR3 is 13 amino acids. The CDR3 reads CASSPDRDNEAFF. For the CDR3, the DNA is TGTGCCAGCAGCCCAGACAGGGATAATGAAGCTTTCTTT.